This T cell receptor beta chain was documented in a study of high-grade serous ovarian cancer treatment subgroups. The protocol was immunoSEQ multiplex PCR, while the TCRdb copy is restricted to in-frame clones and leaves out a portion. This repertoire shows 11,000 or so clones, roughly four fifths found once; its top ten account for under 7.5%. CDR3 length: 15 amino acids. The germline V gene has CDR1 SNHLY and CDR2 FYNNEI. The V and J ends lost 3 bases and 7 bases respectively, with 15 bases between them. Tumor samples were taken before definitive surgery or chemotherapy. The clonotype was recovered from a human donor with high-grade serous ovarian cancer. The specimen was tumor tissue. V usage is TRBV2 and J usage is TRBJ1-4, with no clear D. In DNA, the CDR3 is TGTGCCAGCAGTGATGTTAGGGCCCTGGGTGAAAAACTGTTTTTT. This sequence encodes CASSDVRALGEKLFF.